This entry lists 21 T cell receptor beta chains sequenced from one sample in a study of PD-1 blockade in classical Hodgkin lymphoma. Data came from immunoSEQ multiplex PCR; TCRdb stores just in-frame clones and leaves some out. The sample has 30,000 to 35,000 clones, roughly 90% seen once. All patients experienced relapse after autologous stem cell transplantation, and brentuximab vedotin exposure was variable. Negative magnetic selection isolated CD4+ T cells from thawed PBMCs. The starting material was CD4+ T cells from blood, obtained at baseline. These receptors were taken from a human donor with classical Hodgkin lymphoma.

In nucleotides, the CDR3 is TGTGCCAGCAGCCGACAACTCTTAGCGGGAGCGGGCGGTGAGCAGTTCTTC. The encoded protein is CASSRQLLAGAGGEQFF. The chain combines TRBV11-3 with TRBJ2-1, with TRBD2 matching over 9 bases. V lost 5 bases and J lost 9; bases outside the gene matches: 17. The CDR3 covers 17 residues. From germline, CDR1 is SGHNT and CDR2 YENEEA.

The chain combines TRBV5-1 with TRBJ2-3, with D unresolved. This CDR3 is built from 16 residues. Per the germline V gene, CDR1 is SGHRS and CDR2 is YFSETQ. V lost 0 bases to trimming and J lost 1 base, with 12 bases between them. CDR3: CASSLEGAFGTDTQYF. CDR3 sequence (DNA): TGCGCCAGCAGCTTGGAAGGAGCTTTCGGCACAGATACGCAGTATTTT.

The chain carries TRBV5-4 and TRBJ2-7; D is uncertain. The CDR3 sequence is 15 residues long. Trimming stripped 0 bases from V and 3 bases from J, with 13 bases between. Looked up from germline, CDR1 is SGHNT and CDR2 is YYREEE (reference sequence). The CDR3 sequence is CASSLVAGTHYEQYF. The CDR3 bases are TGTGCCAGCAGCTTGGTTGCAGGAACGCACTACGAGCAGTACTTC.

In DNA form, the CDR3 reads TGTGCCAGCAGTCCCATTACCGGGACTAGCTATACACATGAGCAGTTCTTC. This gives the protein CASSPITGTSYTHEQFF. The gene calls are TRBV25-1 and TRBJ2-1; 9 bases fit TRBD2. Germline V lookup: CDR1 MGHDK, CDR2 SYGVNS. V lost 5 bases, J lost 8 bases, and 16 bases stayed unmatched. This CDR3 is built from 17 residues.

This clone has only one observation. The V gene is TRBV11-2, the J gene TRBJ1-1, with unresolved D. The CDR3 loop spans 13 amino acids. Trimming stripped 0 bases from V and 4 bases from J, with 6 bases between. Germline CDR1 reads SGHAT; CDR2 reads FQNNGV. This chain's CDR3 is CASSLEEGTEAFF. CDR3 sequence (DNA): TGTGCCAGCAGCTTAGAGGAGGGCACTGAAGCTTTCTTT.

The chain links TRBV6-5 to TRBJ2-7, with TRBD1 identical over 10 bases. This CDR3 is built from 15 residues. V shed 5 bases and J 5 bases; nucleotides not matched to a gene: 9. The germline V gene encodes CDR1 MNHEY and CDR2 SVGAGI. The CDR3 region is CASSPGTGARDEQYF. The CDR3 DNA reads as TGTGCCAGCAGTCCAGGGACAGGGGCCCGGGACGAGCAGTACTTC.

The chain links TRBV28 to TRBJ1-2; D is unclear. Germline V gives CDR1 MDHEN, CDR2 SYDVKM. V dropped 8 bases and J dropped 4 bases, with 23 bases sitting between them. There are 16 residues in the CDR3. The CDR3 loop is CASLATRISRSYGYTF. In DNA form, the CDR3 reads TGTGCCAGCCTCGCTACTAGAATATCCAGAAGCTATGGCTACACCTTC.

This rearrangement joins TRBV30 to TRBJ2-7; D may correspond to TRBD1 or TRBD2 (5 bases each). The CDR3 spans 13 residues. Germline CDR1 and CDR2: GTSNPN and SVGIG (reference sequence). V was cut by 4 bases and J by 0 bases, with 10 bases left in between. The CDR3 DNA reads TGTGCCTGGAATGCAGGGACCTCCTACGAGCAGTACTTC. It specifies CAWNAGTSYEQYF. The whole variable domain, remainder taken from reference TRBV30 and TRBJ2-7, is SQTIHQWPATLVQPVGSPLSLECTVEGTSNPNLYWYRQAAGRGLQLLFYSVGIGQISSEVPQNLSASRPQDRQFILSSKKLLLSDSGFYLCAWNAGTSYEQYFGPGTRLTVT.

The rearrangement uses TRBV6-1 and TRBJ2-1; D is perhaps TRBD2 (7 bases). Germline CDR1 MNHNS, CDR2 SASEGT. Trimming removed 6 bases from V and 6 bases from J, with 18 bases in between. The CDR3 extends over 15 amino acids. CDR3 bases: TGTGCCAGCAGGGGGGGGCAGGGGAGAGTCAATGAGCAGTTCTTC. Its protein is CASRGGQGRVNEQFF.

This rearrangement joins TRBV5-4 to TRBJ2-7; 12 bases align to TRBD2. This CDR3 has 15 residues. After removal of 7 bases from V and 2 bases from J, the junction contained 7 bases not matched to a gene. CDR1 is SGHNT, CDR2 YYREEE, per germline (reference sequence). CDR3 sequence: CASGPWTSGTYEQYF. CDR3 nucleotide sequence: TGTGCCAGCGGGCCGTGGACTAGCGGGACCTACGAGCAGTACTTC.

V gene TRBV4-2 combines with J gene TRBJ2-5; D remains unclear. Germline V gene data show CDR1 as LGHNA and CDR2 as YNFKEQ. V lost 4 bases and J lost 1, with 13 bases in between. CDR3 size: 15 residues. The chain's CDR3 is CASSRTPAPQETQYF. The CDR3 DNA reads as TGTGCCAGCAGCCGGACCCCGGCGCCCCAAGAGACCCAGTACTTC.

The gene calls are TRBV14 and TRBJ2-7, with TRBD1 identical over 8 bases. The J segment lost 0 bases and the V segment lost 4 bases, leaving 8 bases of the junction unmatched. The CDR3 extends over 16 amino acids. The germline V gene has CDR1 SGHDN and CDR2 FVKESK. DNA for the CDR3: TGTGCCAGCAGCCGCAGGTTGGGGACAGGCTCCTACGAGCAGTACTTC. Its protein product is CASSRRLGTGSYEQYF.

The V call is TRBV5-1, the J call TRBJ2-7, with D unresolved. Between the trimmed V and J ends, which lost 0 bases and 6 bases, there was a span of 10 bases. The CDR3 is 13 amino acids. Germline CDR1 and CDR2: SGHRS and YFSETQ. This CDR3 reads CASSLGGEREQYF. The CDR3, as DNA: TGCGCCAGCAGCTTGGGCGGAGAGCGCGAGCAGTACTTC.

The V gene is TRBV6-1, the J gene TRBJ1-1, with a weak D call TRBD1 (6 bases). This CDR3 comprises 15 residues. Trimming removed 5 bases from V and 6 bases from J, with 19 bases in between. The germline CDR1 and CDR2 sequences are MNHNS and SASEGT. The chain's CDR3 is CASSPLTGPGAEAFF. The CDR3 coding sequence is TGTGCCAGCAGTCCCCTGACAGGCCCCGGGGCTGAAGCTTTCTTT.

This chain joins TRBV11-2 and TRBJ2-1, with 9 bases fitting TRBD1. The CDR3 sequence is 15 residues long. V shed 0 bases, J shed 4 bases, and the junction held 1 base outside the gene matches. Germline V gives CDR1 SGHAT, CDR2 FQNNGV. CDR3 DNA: TGTGCCAGCAGCTTAGAGGGACAGGGTTACAATGAGCAGTTCTTC. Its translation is CASSLEGQGYNEQFF.

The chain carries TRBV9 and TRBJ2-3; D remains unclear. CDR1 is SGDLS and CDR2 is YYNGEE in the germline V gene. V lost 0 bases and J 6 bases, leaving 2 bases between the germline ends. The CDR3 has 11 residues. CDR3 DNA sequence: TGTGCCAGCAGCGTAGCCGATACGCAGTATTTT. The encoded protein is CASSVADTQYF.

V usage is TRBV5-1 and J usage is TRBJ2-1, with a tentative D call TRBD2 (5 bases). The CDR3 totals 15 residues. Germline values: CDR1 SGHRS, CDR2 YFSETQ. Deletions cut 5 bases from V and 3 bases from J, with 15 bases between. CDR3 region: CASRWSGNLYNEQFF. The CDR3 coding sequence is TGCGCCAGCAGGTGGTCGGGGAACCTCTACAATGAGCAGTTCTTC.

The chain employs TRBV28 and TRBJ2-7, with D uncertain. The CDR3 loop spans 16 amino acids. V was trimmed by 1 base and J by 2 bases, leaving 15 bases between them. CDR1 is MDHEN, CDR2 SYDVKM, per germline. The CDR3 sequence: CASSLSPSLGTYEQYF. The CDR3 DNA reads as TGTGCCAGCAGTTTATCCCCCTCCTTGGGAACCTACGAGCAGTACTTC.

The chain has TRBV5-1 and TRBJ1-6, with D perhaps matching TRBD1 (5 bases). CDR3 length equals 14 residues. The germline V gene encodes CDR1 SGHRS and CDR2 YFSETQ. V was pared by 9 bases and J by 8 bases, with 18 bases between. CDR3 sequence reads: CATLGGSRHSPLHF. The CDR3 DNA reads TGCGCCACCTTGGGGGGTTCCAGACATTCACCCCTCCACTTT.

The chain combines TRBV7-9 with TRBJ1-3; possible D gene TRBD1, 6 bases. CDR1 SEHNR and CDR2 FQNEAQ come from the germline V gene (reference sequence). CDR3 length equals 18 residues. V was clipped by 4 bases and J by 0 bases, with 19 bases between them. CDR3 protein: CASSYNTKRQASGNTIYF. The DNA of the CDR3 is TGTGCCAGCAGCTACAATACCAAAAGACAGGCCTCTGGAAACACCATATATTTT.

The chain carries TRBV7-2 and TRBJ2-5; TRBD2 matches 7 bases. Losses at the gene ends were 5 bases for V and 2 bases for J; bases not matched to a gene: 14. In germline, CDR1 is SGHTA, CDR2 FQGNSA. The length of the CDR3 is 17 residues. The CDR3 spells CASSPFGGGSAQETQYF. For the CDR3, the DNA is TGTGCCAGCAGCCCCTTCGGTGGCGGGAGTGCTCAAGAGACCCAGTACTTC.